Below, 27 T cell receptor beta chains from the same sample are listed, as sequenced in a study of breast tumors, draining lymph nodes, adjacent tissues. Samples came from axillary lymph nodes draining the breast cancer. One entry per CDR3 protein, called by TCRdb with MiXCR from the multiplex PCR reads. Of some 110,000 distinct CDR3 sequences in the sample, under 40% were seen once. Material: axillary lymph node tissue. Receptors originate from a female donor with breast cancer. Some clones in this sample may be carry-over from other donors' samples.

In this sample, this clonotype turned up once. The CDR3 carries no conserved terminal phenylalanine or tryptophan, so it likely arises from a read error. The J gene is TRBJ2-7, the V gene TRBV11-2; 11 nucleotides match TRBD2. The CDR3 has 14 amino acids. CDR1 and CDR2 (germline): SGHAT, FQNNGV. Unmatched junction bases numbered 7, after V lost 2 bases and J lost 10 bases. CDR3 in DNA: TGTGCCAGCAGCTTAACTAGCGGGAGTAGCGGACAGTACCTC. It translates to CASSLTSGSSGQYL.

This sequence joins TRBV12-3 or TRBV12-4 and TRBJ2-7, with D perhaps matching TRBD1 or TRBD2 (6 bases each). The CDR3 length is 16 residues. V lost 7 bases and J 0 bases, leaving 19 bases between the germline ends. The CDR3 sequence: CASKPNTGTGSYEQYF. DNA for the CDR3: TGTGCCAGCAAACCCAATACAGGGACTGGCTCCTACGAGCAGTACTTC.

This clonotype came up many times. The rearrangement joins TRBV2 to TRBJ2-7, with a tentative D call TRBD2 (6 bases). Trimming removed 2 bases at V and 5 bases at J, with 13 bases between. The length of the CDR3 is 14 residues. Germline V gene lookup returns CDR1 SNHLY and CDR2 FYNNEI. The CDR3 region has the DNA TGTGCCAGCAGTGAAAGCGGGCAGTTAAACGAGCAGTACTTC. Amino acid sequence: CASSESGQLNEQYF. Variable domain in full (rest from reference TRBV2 and TRBJ2-7): EPEVTQTPSHQVTQMGQEVILRCVPISNHLYFYWYRQILGQKVEFLVSFYNNEISEKSEIFDDQFSVERPDGSNFTLKIRSTKLEDSAMYFCASSESGQLNEQYFGPGTRLTVT.

This clonotype was observed many times. One end of the junction fails to match germline, which may point to a read error. V and J are TRBV6-5 and TRBJ2-2; D uncertain. CDR1 and CDR2 (germline): MNHEY, SVGAGI. CDR3 length: 13 amino acids. CDR3: CASSHSGTGELFF. As DNA, the CDR3 is TGTGCCAGCAGTCACTCGGGCACCGGGGAGCTGTTTTTT.

This clonotype showed up many times. The genes are TRBV6-6 and TRBJ1-2; D is perhaps TRBD1 (6 bases). Germline loops: CDR1 MNHNY, CDR2 SVGAGI (reference sequence). The CDR3 totals 15 residues. Trimming left V 5 bases short and J 3 bases short, with 16 bases between. CDR3 DNA sequence: TGTGCCAGCAGTCACCCTAGACAGGCCCACTATGGCTACACCTTC. Amino acids: CASSHPRQAHYGYTF.

Ten or more counts support this clonotype. The chain combines TRBV7-8 with TRBJ1-2; D is undetermined. Germline CDR1 is SGHVS and CDR2 is FQNEAQ. The CDR3 spans 13 residues. Trimming shortened V by 2 bases and J by 4 bases, and 8 bases separated the two germline ends. In DNA, the CDR3 is TGTGCCAGCAGCTTATACAGCCTCTATGGCTACACCTTC. Translating it yields CASSLYSLYGYTF.

This clonotype was counted at least ten times. A much larger clone lies a single base off, so this may be a read error. The chain recombines TRBV6-4 with TRBJ1-6; 8 bases agree with TRBD1. From germline, CDR1 is MRHNA and CDR2 SNTAGT. This CDR3 has 14 residues. The ends lost 7 bases at V and 9 bases at J; junction bases unmatched: 8. This CDR3 reads CASIRRTGSSPLHF. CDR3 nucleotide sequence: TGTGCCAGCATCCGTCGGACAGGGAGTTCACCCCTCCACTTT.

This chain links TRBV15 with TRBJ2-5; no definite D call. The V end was cut by 3 bases, the J end by 5 bases, with 16 bases between. In germline, CDR1 is LNHNV, CDR2 YYDKDF (reference sequence). CDR3 length: 15 residues. CDR3 loop: CATSSLLSRTETQYF. DNA of the CDR3: TGTGCCACCAGCAGCTTGTTGTCTAGGACCGAGACCCAGTACTTC.

A note on this clonotype: Its ends do not fully match the called genes, so a read error is possible. The gene calls are TRBV24-1 and TRBJ2-3; D perhaps matches TRBD2 (5 bases). Germline V gives CDR1 KGHDR, CDR2 SFDVKD. There are 13 residues in the CDR3. The CDR3 reads CATSGGSSYEQYF. CDR3 bases: TGTGCCACCAGTGGAGGGAGCTCCTACGAGCAGTACTTT.

The chain carries TRBV6-1 and TRBJ1-5; D gene uncertain. The CDR3 extends over 14 amino acids. V lost 4 bases and J lost 14, with 21 bases in between. The germline V gene has CDR1 MNHNS and CDR2 SASEGT. In DNA form, the CDR3 reads TGTGCCAGCAGTGGACGGACCACACAAGCCTACGAGCATTTT. Its translation is CASSGRTTQAYEHF.

This clonotype was detected many times. The CDR3 region is CATSDLKAGGINEQFF. CDR3 nucleotides: TGTGCCACCAGTGATCTGAAAGCGGGAGGGATAAATGAGCAGTTCTTC. The V and J genes are TRBV24-1 and TRBJ2-1; TRBD2 agrees at 10 bases. Germline-derived CDR1 and CDR2 are KGHDR and SFDVKD. The CDR3 extends over 16 amino acids. V trimming: 3 bases; J trimming: 7 bases; junction bases outside the gene matches: 8.

J is TRBJ1-1 and V is TRBV20-1, with D uncertain. Germline values: CDR1 DFQATT, CDR2 SNEGSKA (reference sequence). Trimming pared 0 bases from V and 0 bases from J, leaving 8 bases between. The CDR3 loop spans 14 amino acids. This CDR3 reads CSARDRRVNTEAFF. The CDR3 DNA reads as TGCAGTGCTAGAGATCGCAGAGTGAACACTGAAGCTTTCTTT.

This clonotype was observed at least ten times. The genes are TRBV11-2 and TRBJ2-5, with 7 bases lining up with TRBD2. There are 16 residues in the CDR3. CDR1 is SGHAT, CDR2 FQNNGV, per germline. Trimming took 5 bases from V and 3 from J; bases not matched to a gene: 12. The CDR3 spells CASSLRAGAGEETQYF. In nucleotides, the CDR3 is TGTGCCAGCAGCCTTAGGGCGGGAGCCGGGGAAGAGACCCAGTACTTC.

This clonotype was found many times. V and J are TRBV29-1 and TRBJ2-5, with D possibly TRBD2 on 5 matching bases. The CDR3 is made up of 13 amino acids. Trimming cost V 1 base and J 5 bases, with 11 bases left between them. Germline V gives CDR1 SQVTM, CDR2 ANQGSEA. The CDR3 reads CSVEGDPGETQYF. DNA of the CDR3: TGCAGCGTTGAAGGAGATCCGGGGGAGACCCAGTACTTC. Full variable domain (missing parts from reference TRBV29-1 and TRBJ2-5): SAVISQKPSRDICQRGTSLTIQCQVDSQVTMMFWYRQQPGQSLTLIATANQGSEATYESGFVIDKFPISRPNLTFSTLTVSNMSPEDSSIYLCSVEGDPGETQYFGPGTRLLVL.

Comment on this clonotype: One junction end disagrees with the germline gene, perhaps due to a read error. V gene TRBV14 combines with J gene TRBJ1-4, with D uncertain. Germline-derived CDR1 and CDR2 are SGHDN and FVKESK. The CDR3 is 14 residues long. As DNA, the CDR3 is TGTGCCAGCAGCCAGAGAGCCCTCAATGAAAAACTGTCTTTT. This codes for CASSQRALNEKLSF.

In the case of this clonotype: This may stem from a read error, because a much larger clone lies one nucleotide away. J is TRBJ2-7 and V is TRBV20-1; D unresolved. This CDR3 comprises 14 residues. Germline V gives CDR1 DFQATT, CDR2 SNEGSKA (reference sequence). The CDR3 sequence: CSASAVLSSSEQHF. DNA for the CDR3: TGCAGTGCTAGCGCCGTGCTAAGCTCCTCCGAGCAGCACTTC.

As regards this clonotype: Given a much more abundant clone one base away, this may be a read error. The rearrangement joins TRBV12-3 or TRBV12-4 to TRBJ2-3; D unresolved. The CDR3 has 16 residues. Written as DNA, the CDR3 is TGTGCCTGCAGTTTAAGTACTGCTCCTAGCACAGATACGCAGTATTTT. Translated, it gives CACSLSTAPSTDTQYF.

A word on this clonotype: A single base separates this from a much larger clone, so it may be a read error. V usage is TRBV6-2 or TRBV6-3 and J usage is TRBJ1-2; 8 bases fit TRBD1. The trim removed 5 bases at V and 5 bases at J, leaving 10 bases unmatched. Germline values: CDR1 MNHEY, CDR2 SVGEGT. The CDR3 loop spans 15 amino acids. CDR3 amino acids: CASSHPPRQGYGYTF. DNA for the CDR3: TGTGCCAGCAGTCACCCCCCGAGACAGGGGTATGGCTACACCTTC.

In this sample, this clonotype turned up many times. Mismatch with germline at one junction end may stem from a read error. This chain uses TRBV7-9 with TRBJ1-2; TRBD1 matches at 7 bases. The CDR3 contains 15 residues. Germline V lookup: CDR1 SEHNR, CDR2 FQNEAQ (reference sequence). DNA for the CDR3: TGTGCCAGCAGCCCTGGGGACAGACCTAACTATGGCTACCCCTTC. Its protein product is CASSPGDRPNYGYPF.

The rearrangement uses TRBV12-3 or TRBV12-4 and TRBJ1-1; 7 bases line up with TRBD1. J lost 2 bases, V lost 6 bases, and 6 bases had no gene match. The CDR3 is made up of 14 amino acids. The CDR3 reads CASRDQGDNTEAFF. The CDR3 nucleotides are TGTGCCAGCAGAGATCAGGGGGATAACACTGAAGCTTTCTTT.

Ten or more counts support this clonotype. The chain employs TRBV25-1 and TRBJ2-5; D not resolved. Germline V lookup: CDR1 MGHDK, CDR2 SYGVNS. The CDR3 extends over 11 amino acids. Trimming removed 4 bases at V and 5 bases at J, with 5 bases between. CDR3 amino acids: CASSVGETQYF. The CDR3 nucleotides read TGTGCCAGCAGTGTAGGGGAGACCCAGTACTTC.

The chain combines TRBV11-3 with TRBJ2-3; 8 bases are a match to TRBD1. Germline CDR1 is SGHNT and CDR2 is YENEEA. The CDR3 has 13 amino acids. V shed 5 bases, J shed 10 bases, and the junction held 8 bases outside the gene matches. CDR3 sequence: CASSPGTGAPQYF. CDR3 coding DNA: TGTGCCAGCAGCCCCGGGACAGGCGCTCCGCAGTATTTT. The full variable domain, in which reference TRBV11-3 and TRBJ2-3 provide the parts outside the CDR3, is EAGVVQSPRYKIIEKKQPVAFWCNPISGHNTLYWYLQNLGQGPELLIRYENEEAVDDSQLPKDRFSAERLKGVDSTLKIQPAELGDSAVYLCASSPGTGAPQYFGPGTRLTVL.

This clonotype was counted at least ten times. The junction departs from germline at one end; a sequencing error may be responsible. V usage is TRBV20-1 and J usage is TRBJ1-6; D gene ambiguous. The CDR3 totals 12 residues. Germline lookup yields CDR1 DFQATT and CDR2 SNEGSKA (reference sequence). Here the CDR3 reads CSASSNNSPPHF. The CDR3 DNA follows: TGCAGTGCTTCATCGAATAATTCACCCCCCCACTTT.

This clonotype was detected only once. CDR3 coding DNA: TGCGCCAGCAGCTTGTGGACTAGCACAGATACGCAGTATTTT. Translated, it gives CASSLWTSTDTQYF. V and J are TRBV5-1 and TRBJ2-3; TRBD2 might be the D (5 bases). The V end was cut by 1 base, the J end by 0 bases, with 6 bases between. CDR1 is SGHRS and CDR2 is YFSETQ in the germline V gene. The CDR3 is made up of 14 amino acids.

The chain links TRBV2 to TRBJ1-3; TRBD1 matches 8 bases. V lost 6 bases, J lost 7 bases, and 5 bases stayed unmatched. CDR1 and CDR2 (germline): SNHLY, FYNNEI. The CDR3 runs to 13 residues. CDR3 DNA: TGTGCCAGCAGGTCCCGGGACAGGAACACCATATATTTT. Amino acids: CASRSRDRNTIYF.

This clonotype was picked up many times. This chain connects TRBV12-3 or TRBV12-4 to TRBJ1-5; no clear D gene. Trimming shortened V by 1 base and J by 4 bases, and 11 bases separated the two germline ends. This CDR3 spans 15 amino acids. In nucleotides, the CDR3 is TGTGCCAGCAGTTTAGAACGCAGGCGGAATCAGCCCCAGCATTTT. This encodes CASSLERRRNQPQHF.

There are many counts of this clonotype. For the CDR3, the DNA is TGTGCCAGCAGCTTACCTCTAGCGGGAGAAACCTACGAGCAGTACTTC. Translating it yields CASSLPLAGETYEQYF. The rearrangement uses TRBV7-9 and TRBJ2-7, with 10 bases aligning to TRBD2. Trimming at V came to 2 bases and at J to 2 bases, leaving 6 bases not matched to a gene. CDR1 is SEHNR, CDR2 FQNEAQ, per germline (reference sequence). This CDR3 is 16 amino acids long.